The clone carrying this TCR beta chain showed up just a few times. Sequencing used immunoSEQ multiplex PCR; TCRdb keeps in-frame clones, though not all of them. This sample has 300,000 to 400,000 clones, with 90% to 95% found just once. The sample originates from a study of blood T cell repertoires in COVID-19. Germline assignment: CDR1 SGHVS and CDR2 FQNEAQ. The CDR3 contains 13 residues. V was clipped by 5 bases and J by 7 bases, with 12 bases between them. Sequencing was done on a sample of peripheral blood. The TCR was taken from a woman between 18 and 30 years old who had recovered from COVID-19. The V and J genes are TRBV7-8 and TRBJ2-1; D gene ambiguous. Here the CDR3 reads CASSQSLRNEQFF. CDR3 DNA sequence: TGTGCCAGCAGCCAAAGTCTTCGGAATGAGCAGTTCTTC.